The text below deals with one T cell receptor beta chain. There is no known antigen for this receptor. No quality values exist for individual bases; no much larger clone is one base distant. The data were obtained in a study of blood T cell repertoires in COVID-19 (dated by TCRdb to between 2020 and 2021). Background on the whole study: Samples from collaborators originated in the United States, Italy and Spain and spanned both the acute and convalescent phases of COVID-19. The prospective study material was composed of cDNA or gDNA derived from T cells, B-cell-depleted T cells, or PBMCs. Deeply sampled blood TCRbeta repertoires from subjects exposed to, actively infected with, or recovered from COVID-19 were included in the dataset. A freely available public database, intended as a resource for researchers studying the immune response to SARS-CoV-2, is where the repertoires were released. Samples were obtained from the ongoing ImmuneRACE study (first 160 participants) and from roughly 1,300 subjects provided by 6 global collaborators. Sample metadata almost always included a de-identified subject ID, COVID-19 status, age in years and sex. Where available, HLA class I and class II types were taken from metadata supplied by the sample provider and were not determined by assay-based typing. What the work shows at the level of the full study, not this receptor alone: Clinical and demographic metadata were provided uncurated, with the amount varying by source and participant.

The collaborating institutions used their own protocols to collect whole blood in K2EDTA tubes. For TCRbeta analysis, collaborator samples were shipped as frozen whole blood, as isolated PBMCs, or as DNA extracted from either sample type. The immunoSEQ Assay, a bias-controlled multiplex PCR, was used to amplify TCRbeta CDR3 regions from genomic DNA. The source study handled its data this way. The number of nucleated cells in each sample was estimated by amplification of reference gene primers within the assay. To quantify the absolute abundance of each unique TCRbeta CDR3 rearrangement, sequence reads were collapsed and filtered. For each sample, productive Simpson clonality was calculated as the square root of Simpson's diversity index over productive rearrangements. TCRdb provides this immuneACCESS table in a form limited to in-frame rearrangements. Some clones are lacking; in checked studies, under half of them reflect an unresolved V gene, and why the rest are absent is not known. The DNA was the basis for D and trimming; V, J and clone size are from that table. This sample comprises 200,000 or so clones, around 85% of them detected only once. The ten largest make up 4.5% to 5.5% of the sample.

The CDR3 has 13 amino acids, counting the end cysteine and phenylalanine. Solely the CDR3 DNA is kept, with 39 bases framed from the first base. Via the germline V gene, CDR1 is SGHDN and CDR2 FVKESK. The junction shows trimming of 8 bases on V and 5 bases on J, plus 16 bases between the germline ends. The chain couples TRBV14 to TRBJ2-7, with TRBD2 as a weak D call on 5 bases. Sequences were obtained from peripheral blood. This sequence was found in a human donor in a cohort sampled during active COVID-19. The nucleotide sequence reads as follows: TGTGCCAGCCGCGGGTTCGGCAGGAACGAGCAGTACTTC. Protein translation: CASRGFGRNEQYF.